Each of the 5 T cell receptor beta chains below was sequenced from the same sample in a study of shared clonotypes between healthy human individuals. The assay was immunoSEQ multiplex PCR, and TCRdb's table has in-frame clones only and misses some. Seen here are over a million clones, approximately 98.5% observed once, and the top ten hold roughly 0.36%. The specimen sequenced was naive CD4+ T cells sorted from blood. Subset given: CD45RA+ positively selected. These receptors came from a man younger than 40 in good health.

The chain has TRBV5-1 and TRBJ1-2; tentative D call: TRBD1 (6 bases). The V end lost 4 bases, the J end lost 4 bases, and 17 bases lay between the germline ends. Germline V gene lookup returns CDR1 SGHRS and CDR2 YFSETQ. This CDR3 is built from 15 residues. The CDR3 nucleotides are TGCGCCAGCAGCACTTACTCGGGGGGCGGCTATGGCTACACCTTC. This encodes CASSTYSGGGYGYTF. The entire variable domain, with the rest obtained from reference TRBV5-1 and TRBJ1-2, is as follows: KAGVTQTPRYLIKTRGQQVTLSCSPISGHRSVSWYQQTPGQGLQFLFEYFSETQRNKGNFPGRFSGRQFSNSRSEMNVSTLELGDSALYLCASSTYSGGGYGYTFGSGTRLTVV.

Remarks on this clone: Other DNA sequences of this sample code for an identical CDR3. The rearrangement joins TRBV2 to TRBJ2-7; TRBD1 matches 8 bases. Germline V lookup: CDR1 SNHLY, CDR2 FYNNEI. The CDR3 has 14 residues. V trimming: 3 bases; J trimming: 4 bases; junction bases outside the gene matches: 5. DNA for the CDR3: TGTGCCAGCAGTGAGCAGGGGGCTCGGTACGAGCAGTACTTC. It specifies CASSEQGARYEQYF.

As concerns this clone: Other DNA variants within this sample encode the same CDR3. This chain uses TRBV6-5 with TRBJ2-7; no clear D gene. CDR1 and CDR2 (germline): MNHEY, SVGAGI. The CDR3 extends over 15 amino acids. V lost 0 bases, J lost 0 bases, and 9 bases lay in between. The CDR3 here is CASSYSTGVSYEQYF. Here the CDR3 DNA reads TGTGCCAGCAGTTACTCGACGGGTGTCTCCTACGAGCAGTACTTC.

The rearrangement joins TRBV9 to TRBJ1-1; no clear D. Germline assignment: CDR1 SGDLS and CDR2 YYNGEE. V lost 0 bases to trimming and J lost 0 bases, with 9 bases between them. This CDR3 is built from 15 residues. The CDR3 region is CASSVGVGMNTEAFF. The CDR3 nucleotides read TGTGCCAGCAGCGTAGGCGTAGGGATGAACACTGAAGCTTTCTTT.

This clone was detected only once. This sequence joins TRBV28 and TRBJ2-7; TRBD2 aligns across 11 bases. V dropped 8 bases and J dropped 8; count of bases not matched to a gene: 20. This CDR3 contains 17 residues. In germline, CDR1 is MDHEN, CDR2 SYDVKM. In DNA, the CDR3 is TGTGCCAGCGGTGGACAGAGCAGACTAGCGGGGTGGGTTCAGCAGTACTTC. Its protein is CASGGQSRLAGWVQQYF.